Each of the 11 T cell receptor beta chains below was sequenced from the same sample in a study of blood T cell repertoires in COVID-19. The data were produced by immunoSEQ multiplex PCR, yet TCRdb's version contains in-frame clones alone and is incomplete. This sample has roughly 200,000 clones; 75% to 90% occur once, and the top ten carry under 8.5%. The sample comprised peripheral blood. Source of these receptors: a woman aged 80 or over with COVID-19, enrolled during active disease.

The CDR3 spells CASSVDETSGITDTQYF. In DNA form, the CDR3 reads TGTGCCAGCAGCGTAGACGAGACTAGCGGGATAACAGATACGCAGTATTTT. The chain has TRBV9 and TRBJ2-3; 11 bases are shared with TRBD2. Per germline, CDR1 SGDLS and CDR2 YYNGEE. V trimming: 0 bases; J trimming: 3 bases; junction bases outside the gene matches: 6. This CDR3 spans 17 amino acids.

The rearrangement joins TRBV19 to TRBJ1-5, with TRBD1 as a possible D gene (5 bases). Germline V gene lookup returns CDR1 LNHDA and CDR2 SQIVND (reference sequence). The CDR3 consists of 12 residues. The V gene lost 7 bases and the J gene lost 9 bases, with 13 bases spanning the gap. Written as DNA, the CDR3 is TGTGCCAGTAACATCCAGGGTACGCCCCAGCATTTT. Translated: CASNIQGTPQHF.

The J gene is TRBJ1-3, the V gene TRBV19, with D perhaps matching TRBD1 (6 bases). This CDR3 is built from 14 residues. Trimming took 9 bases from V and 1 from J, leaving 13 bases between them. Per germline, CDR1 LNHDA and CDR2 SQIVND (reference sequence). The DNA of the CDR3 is TGTGCCAGGGTTATGGGGGCATCTGGAAACACCATATATTTT. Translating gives CARVMGASGNTIYF.

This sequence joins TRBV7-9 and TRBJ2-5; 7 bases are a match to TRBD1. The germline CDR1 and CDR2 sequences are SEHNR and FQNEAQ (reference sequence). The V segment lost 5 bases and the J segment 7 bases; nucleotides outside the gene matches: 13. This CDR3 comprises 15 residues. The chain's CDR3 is CASSPVQGFGATQYF. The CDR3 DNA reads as TGTGCCAGCAGCCCCGTACAGGGGTTCGGTGCGACCCAGTACTTC.

CDR3 sequence (DNA): TGTGCCAGCAGCTTCCAGGGGGCCAGAAATGAAAAACTGTTTTTT. Residues: CASSFQGARNEKLFF. This chain connects TRBV11-2 to TRBJ1-4, with 8 bases that match TRBD1. CDR1 and CDR2 (germline): SGHAT, FQNNGV. The CDR3 consists of 15 residues. The V and J ends lost 3 bases and 5 bases, in that order; junction bases with no gene match: 5.

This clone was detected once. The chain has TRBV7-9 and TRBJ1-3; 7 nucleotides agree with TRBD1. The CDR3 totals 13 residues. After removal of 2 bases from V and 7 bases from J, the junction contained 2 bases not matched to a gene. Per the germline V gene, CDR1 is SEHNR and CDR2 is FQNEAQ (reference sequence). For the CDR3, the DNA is TGTGCCAGCAGCTTAACAGGGGTCAACACCATATATTTT. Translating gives CASSLTGVNTIYF.

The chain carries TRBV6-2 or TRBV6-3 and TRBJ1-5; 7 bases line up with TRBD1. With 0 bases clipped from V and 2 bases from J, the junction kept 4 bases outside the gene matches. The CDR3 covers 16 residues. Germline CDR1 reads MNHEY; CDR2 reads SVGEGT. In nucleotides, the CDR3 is TGTGCCAGCAGTTACTCGTCCGGGACAGGCAATCAGCCCCAGCATTTT. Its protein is CASSYSSGTGNQPQHF.

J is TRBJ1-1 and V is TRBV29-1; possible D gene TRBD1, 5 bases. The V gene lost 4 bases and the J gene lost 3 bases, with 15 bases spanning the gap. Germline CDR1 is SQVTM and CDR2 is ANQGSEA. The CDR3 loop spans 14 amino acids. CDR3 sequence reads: CSVVEGTGYTEAFF. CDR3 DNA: TGCAGCGTTGTGGAGGGGACGGGGTACACTGAAGCTTTCTTT.

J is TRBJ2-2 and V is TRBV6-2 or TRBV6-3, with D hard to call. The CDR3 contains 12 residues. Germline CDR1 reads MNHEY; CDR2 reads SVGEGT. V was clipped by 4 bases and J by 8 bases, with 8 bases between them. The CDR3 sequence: CASSSTYGELFF. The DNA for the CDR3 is TGTGCCAGCAGTTCCACCTATGGGGAGCTGTTTTTT.

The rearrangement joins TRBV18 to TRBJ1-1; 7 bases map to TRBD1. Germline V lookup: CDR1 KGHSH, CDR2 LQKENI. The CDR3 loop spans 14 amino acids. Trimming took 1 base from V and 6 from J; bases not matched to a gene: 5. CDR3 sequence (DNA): TGTGCCAGCTCACCACGGGGACAGTCCGCTGAAGCTTTCTTT. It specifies CASSPRGQSAEAFF.

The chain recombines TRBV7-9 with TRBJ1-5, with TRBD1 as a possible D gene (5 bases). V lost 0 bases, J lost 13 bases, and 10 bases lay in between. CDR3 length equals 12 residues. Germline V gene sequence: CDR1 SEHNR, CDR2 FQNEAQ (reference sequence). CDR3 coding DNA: TGTGCCAGCAGCTTAGCCGACAGAAAACAGCATTTT. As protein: CASSLADRKQHF.